These 30 T cell receptor beta chains were sequenced from one sample in a study of blood T cell repertoires in COVID-19. TCRdb keeps only in-frame clones here, not all; method: immunoSEQ multiplex PCR. The data show roughly 140,000 clones, 80% seen once. Sequencing used peripheral blood. Receptors were obtained from a man in his 60s with active or convalescent COVID-19.

Comment on this clone: Other nucleotide sequences in the sample specify the same CDR3. The chain recombines TRBV6-2 or TRBV6-3 with TRBJ2-1, with D possibly TRBD2 on 5 matching bases. The germline CDR1 and CDR2 sequences are MNHEY and SVGEGT. The CDR3 sequence is 14 residues long. V was cut by 2 bases and J by 0 bases, with 5 bases left in between. This CDR3 reads CASSYGGSYNEQFF. CDR3 DNA: TGTGCCAGCAGTTACGGAGGCTCCTACAATGAGCAGTTCTTC.

The rearrangement uses TRBV28 and TRBJ1-1, with D perhaps TRBD1 (5 bases). V was pared by 7 bases and J by 0 bases, with 15 bases between. CDR3 size: 15 residues. Germline CDR1 is MDHEN and CDR2 is SYDVKM. CDR3 nucleotides: TGTGCCAGCACTAGAGCGGGGCGCCTGAACACTGAAGCTTTCTTT. Protein product: CASTRAGRLNTEAFF.

The rearrangement joins TRBV5-4 to TRBJ2-7, with D perhaps TRBD1 (6 bases). This CDR3 comprises 17 residues. CDR1 SGHNT and CDR2 YYREEE come from the germline V gene (reference sequence). V dropped 4 bases and J dropped 3 bases, with 23 bases sitting between them. For the CDR3, the DNA is TGTGCCAGCAGCCCTTCGATTGGGCAGGGGATGGGCTACGAGCAGTACTTC. Residues: CASSPSIGQGMGYEQYF.

This sequence joins TRBV12-3 or TRBV12-4 and TRBJ1-1; D might be TRBD1 (6 bases). The CDR3 extends over 13 amino acids. V was trimmed by 5 bases and J by 5 bases, leaving 12 bases between them. CDR3 DNA: TGTGCCAGCAGTGAAACAGGGTATACTGAAGCTTTCTTT. This translates into CASSETGYTEAFF.

The V and J genes are TRBV3-1 (or the pseudogene TRBV3-2) and TRBJ2-7; 7 bases align to TRBD2. Germline V lookup: CDR1 LGHDT, CDR2 YNNKEL (reference sequence). This CDR3 comprises 13 residues. V shed 2 bases, J shed 8 bases, and the junction held 6 bases outside the gene matches. The CDR3 region has the DNA TGTGCCAGCAGCCAACCCGGGACTATAAAGCAGTACTTC. Its protein product is CASSQPGTIKQYF.

Only a few counts were recorded for this clone. The gene calls are TRBV18 and TRBJ1-2, with a possible D match to TRBD1 (6 bases). Germline assignment: CDR1 KGHSH and CDR2 LQKENI. The CDR3 loop spans 15 amino acids. V was cut by 1 base and J by 7 bases, with 16 bases left in between. This CDR3 is CASSPQDSSFGGYTF. For the CDR3, the DNA is TGTGCCAGCTCACCACAGGACAGTTCTTTTGGTGGCTACACCTTC.

The chain employs TRBV6-5 and TRBJ1-2; perhaps TRBD1 as D (6 bases). The length of the CDR3 is 14 residues. Germline values: CDR1 MNHEY, CDR2 SVGAGI. The V end was cut by 7 bases, the J end by 3 bases, with 15 bases between. The CDR3 coding sequence is TGTGCCAGCACCGACCCGCCAGGGGACTATGGCTACACCTTC. It translates to CASTDPPGDYGYTF.

The CDR3 protein is CASSLAGLAGADTQYF. CDR3 bases: TGTGCCAGCAGCTTAGCGGGACTAGCGGGAGCAGATACGCAGTATTTT. V gene TRBV7-2 combines with J gene TRBJ2-3; 14 nucleotides match TRBD2. This CDR3 region has 16 residues. Germline V gene data show CDR1 as SGHTA and CDR2 as FQGNSA. V gave up 0 bases and J gave up 4 bases; unmatched junction bases: 0.

This rearrangement joins TRBV30 to TRBJ2-3; possibly TRBD2 for D (5 bases). The CDR3 runs to 15 residues. The germline V gene encodes CDR1 GTSNPN and CDR2 SVGIG (reference sequence). Trimming pared 3 bases from V and 1 base from J, leaving 14 bases between. In DNA, the CDR3 is TGTGCCTGGAGCCTAGGTCCAGCGGGCACAGATACGCAGTATTTT. It is translated as CAWSLGPAGTDTQYF.

The chain couples TRBV28 to TRBJ1-1, with 7 bases that match TRBD1. The CDR3 is 13 amino acids. Germline trimming cut 6 bases from V and 4 bases from J; bases unmatched to any gene: 5. Germline-derived CDR1 and CDR2 are MDHEN and SYDVKM. The CDR3 DNA reads as TGTGCCAGCAGAAAGGACAGGCCCACTGAAGCTTTCTTT. Its protein product is CASRKDRPTEAFF.

The rearrangement uses TRBV27 and TRBJ1-2; a weak D match, TRBD1 (6 bases). This CDR3 spans 15 amino acids. Germline V CDR1 and CDR2: MNHEY, SMNVEV (reference sequence). The germline V and J ends were trimmed by 5 bases and 0 bases, with 13 bases remaining between them. CDR3 amino acids: CASSPRWGPNYGYTF. DNA of the CDR3: TGTGCCAGCAGTCCCCGGTGGGGGCCTAACTATGGCTACACCTTC.

V gene TRBV5-1 combines with J gene TRBJ1-1; 8 bases are shared with TRBD1. CDR3 size: 18 residues. Unmatched junction bases numbered 17, after V lost 2 bases and J lost 5 bases. CDR1 is SGHRS and CDR2 is YFSETQ in the germline V gene. The CDR3 nucleotides are TGCGCCAGCAGCTTAGGGCTGGGCAGGGGGCGCGTTGGGACTGAAGCTTTCTTT. Protein product: CASSLGLGRGRVGTEAFF.

This clone was counted a few times. The chain links TRBV23-1 to TRBJ1-2, with D hard to call. TRBV23-1 is classed as an ORF, of uncertain function. V lost 9 bases and J lost 2, with 10 bases in between. The CDR3 consists of 12 residues. The DNA of the CDR3 is TGCGCCAGAAAGGAGAGGAACTATGGCTACACCTTC. It is translated as CARKERNYGYTF.

V is TRBV4-3 and J is TRBJ2-7; the match to TRBD1 covers 7 bases. Germline CDR1 LGHNA, CDR2 YSLEER. There are 15 residues in the CDR3. The V and J ends lost 1 base and 7 bases, in that order; junction bases with no gene match: 10. The CDR3 DNA is TGCGCCAGCAGCCAAGCGGTGGACAGGCGGTGGGAGCAGTACTTC. It encodes CASSQAVDRRWEQYF.

With respect to this clone: A read error may produce the germline difference seen at one junction end. CDR3 region: CSAREPDRAVF. In nucleotides, the CDR3 is TGCAGTGCTAGAGAACCCGACAGGGCGGTATTT. The chain carries TRBV20-1 and TRBJ1-5, with TRBD1 matching 7 bases. The CDR3 runs to 11 residues. CDR1 is DFQATT, CDR2 SNEGSKA, per germline (reference sequence).

The V and J genes are TRBV4-3 and TRBJ2-1; 7 nucleotides agree with TRBD2. This CDR3 comprises 16 residues. Trimming at V came to 3 bases and at J to 3 bases, leaving 8 bases not matched to a gene. Germline CDR1 LGHNA, CDR2 YSLEER. CDR3 region: CASSQGRGDYYNEQFF. The CDR3 coding sequence is TGCGCCAGCAGCCAGGGGCGAGGGGACTACTACAATGAGCAGTTCTTC.

The rearrangement links TRBV20-1 to TRBJ1-1, with 7 bases that match TRBD1. The CDR3 runs to 12 residues. With V trimmed by 4 bases and J by 6 bases, 5 bases remained unmatched. Per the germline V gene, CDR1 is DFQATT and CDR2 is SNEGSKA (reference sequence). The CDR3 DNA is TGCAGTGCTATTGAGGGGGCAGCTGAAGCTTTCTTT. It encodes CSAIEGAAEAFF.

The chain has TRBV24-1 and TRBJ2-1, with 11 bases matching TRBD1. This CDR3 has 14 residues. Germline V lookup: CDR1 KGHDR, CDR2 SFDVKD. Trimming cost V 4 bases and J 8 bases; bases outside gene matches: 3. CDR3 DNA: TGTGCCACCAGTGACCCGGACAGGGGGCATGAGCAGTTCTTC. It is translated as CATSDPDRGHEQFF.

The genes are TRBV11-3 and TRBJ2-3; the match to TRBD1 covers 7 bases. V lost 0 bases and J lost 1; bases outside the gene matches: 1. Germline CDR1 and CDR2: SGHNT and YENEEA. The CDR3 length is 15 residues. CDR3 coding DNA: TGTGCCAGCAGCTTAGAGGGACAGCGCACAGATACGCAGTATTTT. Translated: CASSLEGQRTDTQYF.

The gene calls are TRBV21-1 and TRBJ2-2; the D call in the table, TRBD2, was not verified against the DNA. TRBV21-1 constitutes a pseudogene. This CDR3 spans 20 amino acids. The CDR3 DNA reads TGTGCCAGCAGCAAAGCAGGCAGCCCGGGACTAGCGGGAGGCGGCGGGGAGCTGTTTTTT. This sequence encodes CASSKAGSPGLAGGGGELFF.

The rearrangement joins TRBV7-2 to TRBJ2-5; 10 positions agree with TRBD1. Trimming at V came to 5 bases and at J to 5 bases, leaving 11 bases not matched to a gene. CDR3 size: 16 residues. Germline V gene data show CDR1 as SGHTA and CDR2 as FQGNSA. CDR3 bases: TGTGCCAGCAGCCTATCCGGGACAGGGGCGGGTGAGACCCAGTACTTC. This codes for CASSLSGTGAGETQYF.

This sequence joins TRBV7-9 and TRBJ2-7; 8 positions agree with TRBD2. After removal of 4 bases from V and 7 bases from J, the junction contained 9 bases not matched to a gene. This CDR3 region has 14 residues. Per germline, CDR1 SEHNR and CDR2 FQNEAQ (reference sequence). The CDR3 reads CASSYGGAHWEQYF. The CDR3 DNA follows: TGTGCCAGCAGCTACGGGGGGGCCCACTGGGAGCAGTACTTC. The full variable domain, with the rest looked up from reference TRBV7-9 and TRBJ2-7, is DTGVSQNPRHKITKRGQNVTFRCDPISEHNRLYWYRQTLGQGPEFLTYFQNEAQLEKSRLLSDRFSAERPKGSFSTLEIQRTEQGDSAMYLCASSYGGAHWEQYFGPGTRLTVT.

The V and J genes are TRBV6-5 and TRBJ1-1; 11 nucleotides line up with TRBD1. The CDR3 is 14 amino acids. J lost 10 bases, V lost 6 bases, and 10 bases had no gene match. CDR1 and CDR2 (germline): MNHEY, SVGAGI. Here the CDR3 reads CASRGGQGARRAFF. CDR3 sequence (DNA): TGTGCCAGCAGAGGCGGACAGGGGGCGAGGAGAGCTTTCTTT.

This clone has more than one count but fewer than ten. DNA of the CDR3: TGCGCCAGCAGCTGGAGTGGTGCTAATGAAAAACTGTTTTTT. Its translation: CASSWSGANEKLFF. V is TRBV5-1 and J is TRBJ1-4; D is uncertain. The CDR3 is 14 residues long. V was clipped by 3 bases and J by 3 bases, with 9 bases between them. The germline CDR1 and CDR2 sequences are SGHRS and YFSETQ.

This chain connects TRBV28 to TRBJ2-7, with D possibly TRBD2 on 6 matching bases. The CDR3 runs to 13 residues. CDR1 is MDHEN and CDR2 is SYDVKM in the germline V gene. Trimming removed 4 bases from V and 1 base from J, with 8 bases in between. The CDR3 DNA follows: TGTGCCAGCAGTTCGGGACTGTCCTACGAGCAGTACTTC. Translated: CASSSGLSYEQYF.

This clone showed up just a few times. J is TRBJ2-1 and V is TRBV4-2; 11 bases line up with TRBD2. The germline V gene encodes CDR1 LGHNA and CDR2 YNFKEQ. The CDR3 loop spans 16 amino acids. Unmatched junction bases numbered 5, after V lost 0 bases and J lost 7 bases. CDR3 region: CASSQDPRLAGNEQFF. In DNA form, the CDR3 reads TGTGCCAGCAGCCAAGACCCAAGACTAGCGGGGAATGAGCAGTTCTTC.

This chain links TRBV14 with TRBJ2-1; D is possibly TRBD1 (5 bases). Germline-derived CDR1 and CDR2 are SGHDN and FVKESK. Deletions cut 3 bases from V and 0 bases from J, with 9 bases between. This CDR3 has 15 residues. CDR3 protein: CASSHGHFSYNEQFF. The CDR3 DNA is TGTGCCAGCAGCCACGGACATTTCTCCTACAATGAGCAGTTCTTC.

The chain has TRBV7-8 and TRBJ2-3; no firm D call. The CDR3 length is 12 residues. CDR1 is SGHVS and CDR2 is FQNEAQ in the germline V gene. The V end lost 5 bases, the J end lost 6 bases, and 9 bases lay between the germline ends. In DNA, the CDR3 is TGTGCCAGCAGCACCTCCGGGGATACGCAGTATTTT. It codes for CASSTSGDTQYF.

This clone has just one count. CDR3 in amino acids: CAISELSSYEQYF. CDR3 nucleotide sequence: TGTGCCATCAGTGAGCTCTCGAGCTACGAGCAGTACTTC. J is TRBJ2-7 and V is TRBV10-3; D uncertain. Germline V gene sequence: CDR1 ENHRY, CDR2 SYGVKD. This CDR3 spans 13 amino acids. Trimming took 2 bases from V and 3 from J, leaving 8 bases between them.

The sample holds one count of this clone. The chain recombines TRBV11-2 with TRBJ2-5; a weak D match, TRBD2 (5 bases). The V end was cut by 5 bases, the J end by 5 bases, with 15 bases between. The CDR3 extends over 14 amino acids. CDR1 and CDR2 (germline): SGHAT, FQNNGV. Written as DNA, the CDR3 is TGTGCCAGCAGCAGACGGGTGGGAGAGGAGACCCAGTACTTC. Its translation: CASSRRVGEETQYF.